This record concerns one TCR beta chain sequence. As yet, its antigen is unknown. This sample includes further DNA sequences coding for the same CDR3. This entry comes from a study of cytomegalovirus exposure and HLA in healthy donors. The study ran its PCR with 60 Vbeta and 13 Jbeta primers. Clones were sequenced by immunoSEQ multiplex PCR, and TCRdb holds only the in-frame ones, with some missing. The data hold fewer than 250,000 clones, with around 84% observed a single time. Study-wide points: Later analysis indicated greater clonal expansion among HLA-associated TCR beta chains than among equally common other chains. Rare TCR sequences dominated, though some public TCRs recurred in many donors. CMV serostatus was the only recorded immune exposure for donors.

The length of the CDR3 is 12 residues. The V end was cut by 2 bases, the J end by 7 bases, with 7 bases between. The V gene's germline CDR1 is SGHRS and CDR2 YFSETQ. This chain connects TRBV5-1 to TRBJ2-1; D is perhaps TRBD2 (5 bases). The clonotype originates from a man aged 40-49 years in good health and CMV-seropositive. Input material: PBMCs. CDR3 sequence reads: CASSFRGNEQFF. CDR3 coding DNA: TGCGCCAGCAGCTTTCGGGGTAATGAGCAGTTCTTC.